The 8 T cell receptor beta chains reported below all come from one sample, sequenced in a study of T cells in women clearing cervical HPV infection. Sequenced by immunoSEQ multiplex PCR; TCRdb stores in-frame clones only, minus some. The sample table includes some 20,000 clones. Specimen: blood buffy coat. Source of these receptors: a woman between 18 and 70 years old with a cervical HPV16 infection that either progressed to CIN3+ or cleared (not recorded which).

Comment on this clone: The DNA ends 3 residues before the CDR3 does, and the rest of the CDR3 is filled in from the germline J gene. The chain has TRBV10-3 and TRBJ2-1; 13 nucleotides line up with TRBD2. Germline V CDR1 and CDR2: ENHRY, SYGVKD. V was clipped by 4 bases and J by 6 bases; unmatched bases: 0. The CDR3 contains 14 residues. CDR3 sequence: CAISGTSGSNEQFF. CDR3 DNA, as far as it was read: TGTGCCATCAGTGGGACTAGCGGGAGCAATGAG.

Turning to this clone: The missing CDR3 end, 3 residues past where the read stops, is filled in from the germline J gene. The rearrangement joins TRBV10-3 to TRBJ2-1, with D unresolved. CDR1 is ENHRY, CDR2 SYGVKD, per germline. The CDR3 consists of 17 residues. V lost 0 bases to trimming and J lost 4 bases, with 16 bases between them. Incomplete CDR3 DNA: TGTGCCATCAGTGAGTCGAAGCAGGCCCCCCTTTACAATGAG. Its protein product is CAISESKQAPLYNE. The CDR3, in full, reads CAISESKQAPLYNEQFF.

For this clone: The CDR3 end lies 3 residues beyond the end of the read and is filled in from the germline J gene. The V call is TRBV10-3, the J call TRBJ2-7; 12 bases map to TRBD2. Germline V CDR1 and CDR2: ENHRY, SYGVKD. The CDR3 has 15 amino acids. V gave up 5 bases and J gave up 3 bases; unmatched junction bases: 5. The CDR3 sequence is CAISTGLAGHYEQYF. The part of the CDR3 DNA that was read is TGTGCCATCAGTACTGGACTAGCGGGGCACTACGAG.

Concerning this clone itself: From the germline J gene comes the end of the CDR3, since the read stops 3 residues before it. The chain recombines TRBV7-9 with TRBJ1-3; perhaps TRBD1 as D (5 bases). CDR3 length equals 13 residues. The V and J ends lost 8 bases and 1 base respectively, with 9 bases between them. Germline CDR1 and CDR2: SEHNR and FQNEAQ (reference sequence). CDR3 region: CASEGQSGNTIYF. The sequenced part of the CDR3 DNA is TGTGCCAGCGAGGGGCAATCTGGAAACACC.

Concerning this clone: The read stops 3 residues short of the end of the CDR3; the missing end is completed from the germline J gene. This rearrangement joins TRBV7-9 to TRBJ2-2, with 9 bases that match TRBD1. This CDR3 is 14 amino acids long. The ends lost 5 bases at V and 7 bases at J; junction bases unmatched: 5. Germline V gives CDR1 SEHNR, CDR2 FQNEAQ (reference sequence). CDR3 DNA, as far as it was read: TGTGCCAGCAGCCCGGGACAGGGAGTCGGGGAG. This translates into CASSPGQGVGE. The CDR3 in its entirety is CASSPGQGVGELFF.

Remarks on this clone: The read terminates 3 residues before the CDR3 end, so the remaining end is supplied by the germline J gene. The genes are TRBV20-1 and TRBJ2-3, with TRBD2 matching 8 bases. V gave up 5 bases and J gave up 2 bases; unmatched junction bases: 6. The CDR3 runs 14 residues. From germline, CDR1 is DFQATT and CDR2 SNEGSKA (reference sequence). The CDR3 spells CSAFPGLDTDTQYF. The sequenced CDR3 bases are TGCAGTGCTTTCCCGGGACTAGACACAGATACG.

On this clone: Coverage ceases 3 residues before the CDR3 finishes, and the germline J gene fills in the end. The gene calls are TRBV2 and TRBJ2-5; the D is unclear. Germline V gene sequence: CDR1 SNHLY, CDR2 FYNNEI. This CDR3 is 14 amino acids long. V was shortened by 8 bases and J by 0 bases, with 13 bases between the two germline ends. The covered CDR3 bases are TGTGCCAGCCTTTTAGCCCACAACCAAGAGACC. Protein product: CASLLAHNQET. The full-length CDR3 reads as CASLLAHNQETQYF. The variable domain in full, completed from reference TRBV2 and TRBJ2-5, reads EPEVTQTPSHQVTQMGQEVILRCVPISNHLYFYWYRQILGQKVEFLVSFYNNEISEKSEIFDDQFSVERPDGSNFTLKIRSTKLEDSAMYFCASLLAHNQETQYFGPGTRLLVL.

As for this clone: From the germline J gene comes the end of the CDR3, since the read stops 3 residues before it. The chain carries TRBV6-4 and TRBJ2-3, with 7 bases identical to TRBD1. The CDR3 covers 15 residues. With 3 bases clipped from V and 3 bases from J, the junction kept 6 bases outside the gene matches. Germline V CDR1 and CDR2: MRHNA, SNTAGT. The CDR3 loop reads CASSDGGQRTDTQYF. The sequenced CDR3 bases are TGTGCCAGCAGTGATGGGGGACAGAGGACAGATACG.